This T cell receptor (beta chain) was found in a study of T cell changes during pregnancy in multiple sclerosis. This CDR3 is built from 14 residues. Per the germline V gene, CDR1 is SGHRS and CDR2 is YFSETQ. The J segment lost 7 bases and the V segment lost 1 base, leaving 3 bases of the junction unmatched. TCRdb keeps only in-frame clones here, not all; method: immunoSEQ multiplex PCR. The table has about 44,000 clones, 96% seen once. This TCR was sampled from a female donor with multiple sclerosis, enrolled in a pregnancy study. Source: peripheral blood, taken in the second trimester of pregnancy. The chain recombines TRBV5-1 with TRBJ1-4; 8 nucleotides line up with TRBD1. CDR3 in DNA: TGCGCCAGCAGCTTGTTGACAGGGGCTGAAAAACTGTTTTTT. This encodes CASSLLTGAEKLFF.